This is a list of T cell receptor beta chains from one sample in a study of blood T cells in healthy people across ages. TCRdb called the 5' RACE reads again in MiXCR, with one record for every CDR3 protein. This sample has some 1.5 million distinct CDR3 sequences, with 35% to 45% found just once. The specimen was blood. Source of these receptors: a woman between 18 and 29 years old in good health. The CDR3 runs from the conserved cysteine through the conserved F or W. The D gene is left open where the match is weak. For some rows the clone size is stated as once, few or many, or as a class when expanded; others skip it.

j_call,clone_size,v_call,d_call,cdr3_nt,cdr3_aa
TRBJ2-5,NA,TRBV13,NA,TGTGCCAGCAGCCAGTACTACCAGACCCAGTACTTC,CASSQYYQTQYF
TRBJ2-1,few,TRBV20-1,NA,TGCAGTGCTCCACACCGTAGCGAAAGAGTATCAGATGAGCAGTTCTTC,CSAPHRSERVSDEQFF
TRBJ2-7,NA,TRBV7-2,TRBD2,TGTGCCAGCAGCAAAACTAGCGGGAGGGCCTTCTACGAGCAGTACTTC,CASSKTSGRAFYEQYF
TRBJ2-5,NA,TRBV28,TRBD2,TGTGCCAGCAGTTTAACTAGCGGGAGGCCAAAGTACTTC,CASSLTSGRPKYF
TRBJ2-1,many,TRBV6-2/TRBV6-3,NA,TGTGCCAGCAGGCCTGGGGGCCCCTACAATGAGCAGTTCTTC,CASRPGGPYNEQFF
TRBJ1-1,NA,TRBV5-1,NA,TGCGCCAGCAGCTTGGACAGGCAAGAAGCTTTCTTT,CASSLDRQEAFF
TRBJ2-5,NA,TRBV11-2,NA,TGTGCCAGCAGCTTATACAGGCAGACCCAGTACTTC,CASSLYRQTQYF
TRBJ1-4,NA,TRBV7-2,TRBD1,TGTGCCAGCAGCTTAGAGACAGGGGGCTATGAAAAACTGTTTTTT,CASSLETGGYEKLFF
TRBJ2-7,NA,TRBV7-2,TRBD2,TGTGCCAGCAGACCGGGACTAGCGGTCTGCGAGCAGTACTTC,CASRPGLAVCEQYF
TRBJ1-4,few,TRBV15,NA,TGTGCCACCAGCGGATTACTAGAAAAACTGTTTTTT,CATSGLLEKLFF
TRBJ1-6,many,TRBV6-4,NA,TGTGCCAGCCGGGCGGGACTGACTAATTCACCCCTCCACTTT,CASRAGLTNSPLHF
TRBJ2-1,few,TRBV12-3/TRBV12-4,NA,TGTGCCAGCAGCCCCCAGACTAGTAGGTTGGGTGAGCAGTTCTTC,CASSPQTSRLGEQFF
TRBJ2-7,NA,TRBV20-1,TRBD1,TGCAGTGCTAGAGAGGCAGGGGGCCATTCCTACGAGCAGTACTTC,CSAREAGGHSYEQYF
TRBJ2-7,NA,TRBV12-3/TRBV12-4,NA,TGTGCCAGCGCGAGCGGACCCTCCTACGAGCAGTACTTC,CASASGPSYEQYF
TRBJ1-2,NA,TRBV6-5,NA,TGTGCCAGCAGCACCCCACCGGGGGCGGGGTATGGCTACACCTTC,CASSTPPGAGYGYTF
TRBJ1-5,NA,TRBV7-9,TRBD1,TGTGCCAGCAGCCCGATAGACGACAGGGGGTATAATCAGCCCCAGCATTTT,CASSPIDDRGYNQPQHF
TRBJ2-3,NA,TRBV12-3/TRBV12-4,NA,TGTGCCAGCGGTTCCCCTGGGGGCACAGATACGCAGTATTTT,CASGSPGGTDTQYF
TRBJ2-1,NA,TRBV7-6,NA,TGTGCCAGCAGCTTAGAAACAGTAATCAATGAGCAGTTCTTC,CASSLETVINEQFF
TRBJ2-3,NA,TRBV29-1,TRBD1,TGCAGCGAGGACCGGGACAGGGGCACAGATACGCAGTATTTT,CSEDRDRGTDTQYF
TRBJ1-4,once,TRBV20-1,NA,TGCAGTGCGCAGCGAGCCGAAAAACTGTTTTTT,CSAQRAEKLFF
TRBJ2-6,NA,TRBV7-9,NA,TGTGCCAGCAGCTTAGCAGAAGTTTTCCCTGTCTCTGGGGCCAACGTCCTGACTTTC,CASSLAEVFPVSGANVLTF